This T cell receptor (beta chain) was identified in a study of blood T cell repertoires in COVID-19. Study in general: Spain, Italy and the United States supplied samples that represented acute and convalescent COVID-19. PBMCs, B-cell-depleted T cells, or T cells were the source of the cDNA or gDNA that made up the material.

Under the authors' procedure: From reference gene primer amplification, estimates of nucleated cell counts were derived. TCRdb's copy holds only in-frame clones and misses some; the assay was immunoSEQ multiplex PCR. V and J calls and clone size follow that table, whereas D and trimming were derived from the DNA. The repertoire holds more than 45,000 clones, about nine tenths seen once, with around 2.7% in the top ten. The CDR3 is made up of 16 amino acids. Germline V CDR1 and CDR2: KGHSH, LQKENI. Trimming removed 5 bases from V and 0 bases from J, with 14 bases in between. Material for sequencing was peripheral blood. The chain carries TRBV18 and TRBJ1-5; maybe TRBD1 (6 bases). This clonotype was obtained from a man older than 75 with acute or convalescent COVID-19. This chain's CDR3 is CASSRQGRHSNQPQHF. The CDR3 DNA sequence: TGTGCCAGCTCAAGGCAGGGGCGCCATAGCAATCAGCCCCAGCATTTT. The full variable domain, with the rest looked up from reference TRBV18 and TRBJ1-5, is NAGVMQNPRHLVRRRGQEARLRCSPMKGHSHVYWYRQLPEEGLKFMVYLQKENIIDESGMPKERFSAEFPKEGPSILRIQQVVRGDSAAYFCASSRQGRHSNQPQHFGDGTRLSIL.